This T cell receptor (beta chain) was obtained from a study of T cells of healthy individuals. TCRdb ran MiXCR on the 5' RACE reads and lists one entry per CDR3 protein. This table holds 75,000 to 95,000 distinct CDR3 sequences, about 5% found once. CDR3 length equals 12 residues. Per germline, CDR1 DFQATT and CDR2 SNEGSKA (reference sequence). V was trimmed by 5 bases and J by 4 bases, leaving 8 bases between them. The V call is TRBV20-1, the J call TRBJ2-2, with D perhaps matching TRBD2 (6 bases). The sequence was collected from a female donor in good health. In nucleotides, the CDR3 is TGCAGTGCTTCGCGGGGCACCGGGGAGCTGTTTTTT. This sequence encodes CSASRGTGELFF.